This entry features one T cell receptor beta chain sequence. Its antigen is currently unknown. The record originates from a study of blood T cells in healthy people across ages. Study outcomes and limitations: As age increased, TCR beta diversity per million T cells fell in a roughly linear fashion. Diversity of TCR beta correlated strongly with naive T cell percentage.

Each sample yielded at least 7 million isolated PBMCs. V lost 1 base, J lost 3 bases, and 4 bases stayed unmatched. The CDR3 has 15 amino acids. Per germline, CDR1 MRHNA and CDR2 SNTAGT. Through a sample-barcoded 5' primer and a J-beta primer mix, a second PCR was run for roughly 6 to 12 cycles. Each CDR3 protein is one row after TCRdb ran MiXCR on the 5' RACE reads. The sample holds 550,000 to 800,000 distinct CDR3 sequences, about 32% seen once. The TCR sequence derives from a woman older than 75 in good health. This sequence joins TRBV6-4 and TRBJ2-3; 7 nucleotides align to TRBD2. The sequenced sample was blood. CDR3 residues: CASSDYAGETDTQYF. For the CDR3, the DNA is TGTGCCAGCAGTGACTACGCGGGAGAGACAGATACGCAGTATTTT.